This is a list of T cell receptor beta chains from one sample in a study of blood T cell repertoires in COVID-19. Sequencing was performed with immunoSEQ multiplex PCR; in TCRdb, only in-frame clones are kept and a portion is missing. The repertoire consists of some 10,000 clones, with roughly nine tenths occurring once and the leading ten covering about 22%. Sequenced material: peripheral blood. These receptor sequences come from a woman aged 60-75 years with active COVID-19. The CDR3 runs from the conserved cysteine through the conserved F or W. Fields, in order: clone size, D gene, V gene, J gene, CDR3 protein, CDR3 DNA. A D gene is named only where the DNA matches it firmly. Not all rows give a size; the values are once, few, many and, for expanded clones, a class.

clone_size: NA; d_call: TRBD1; v_call: TRBV29-1; j_call: TRBJ2-7; cdr3_aa: CSARGFREQYF; cdr3_nt: TGCAGCGCCAGGGGGTTCCGGGAGCAGTACTTC
clone_size: NA; d_call: TRBD2; v_call: TRBV11-2; j_call: TRBJ2-3; cdr3_aa: CASSPPASGRIDTQYF; cdr3_nt: TGTGCCAGCAGCCCGCCGGCTAGCGGGAGAATAGATACGCAGTATTTT
clone_size: few; d_call: TRBD1; v_call: TRBV3-1/TRBV3-2; j_call: TRBJ1-2; cdr3_aa: CASSQDTRGLYYGYTF; cdr3_nt: TGTGCCAGCAGCCAAGATACCAGGGGGCTGTACTATGGCTACACCTTC
clone_size: NA; d_call: NA; v_call: TRBV18; j_call: TRBJ1-3; cdr3_aa: CASSLKTGFSGNTIYF; cdr3_nt: TGTGCCAGCTCACTCAAGACAGGTTTCTCTGGAAACACCATATATTTT
clone_size: NA; d_call: TRBD2; v_call: TRBV29-1; j_call: TRBJ2-7; cdr3_aa: CSVWVGLAGLFYEQYF; cdr3_nt: TGCAGCGTTTGGGTTGGCCTAGCGGGACTTTTCTACGAGCAGTACTTC
clone_size: NA; d_call: NA; v_call: TRBV6-1; j_call: TRBJ2-6; cdr3_aa: CASSERGDSSGANVLTF; cdr3_nt: TGTGCCAGCAGTGAAAGGGGGGACAGCTCTGGGGCCAACGTCCTGACTTTC
clone_size: NA; d_call: TRBD2; v_call: TRBV4-2; j_call: TRBJ2-2; cdr3_aa: CASSQGEIGLGVARELFF; cdr3_nt: TGTGCCAGCAGCCAAGGGGAAATAGGACTAGGGGTAGCCCGGGAGCTGTTTTTT
clone_size: NA; d_call: NA; v_call: TRBV3-1/TRBV3-2; j_call: TRBJ1-1; cdr3_aa: CASSQGGPEAFF; cdr3_nt: TGTGCCAGCAGCCAAGGGGGCCCTGAAGCTTTCTTT
clone_size: NA; d_call: NA; v_call: TRBV12-3/TRBV12-4; j_call: TRBJ1-2; cdr3_aa: CASRQNQGDGYTF; cdr3_nt: TGTGCCAGCAGGCAGAATCAAGGGGATGGCTACACCTTC
clone_size: NA; d_call: NA; v_call: TRBV5-1; j_call: TRBJ2-1; cdr3_aa: CASSLEPLYNEQFF; cdr3_nt: TGCGCCAGCAGCTTAGAACCCCTATACAATGAGCAGTTCTTC
clone_size: NA; d_call: TRBD2; v_call: TRBV5-8; j_call: TRBJ2-3; cdr3_aa: CASSLSGGSTDTQYF; cdr3_nt: TGTGCCAGCAGCTTGTCGGGGGGTAGCACAGATACGCAGTATTTT
clone_size: NA; d_call: NA; v_call: TRBV29-1; j_call: TRBJ2-2; cdr3_aa: CSVVNRQVTGELFF; cdr3_nt: TGCAGCGTTGTTAATCGACAGGTGACCGGGGAGCTGTTTTTT
clone_size: NA; d_call: TRBD1; v_call: TRBV10-3; j_call: TRBJ1-4; cdr3_aa: CAISANRGNNEKLFF; cdr3_nt: TGTGCCATCAGTGCCAACAGGGGGAATAATGAAAAACTGTTTTTT
clone_size: once; d_call: NA; v_call: TRBV2; j_call: TRBJ1-4; cdr3_aa: CASSDGVAEKLFF; cdr3_nt: TGTGCCAGCAGTGATGGTGTAGCCGAAAAACTGTTTTTT
clone_size: once; d_call: TRBD1; v_call: TRBV10-1; j_call: TRBJ2-1; cdr3_aa: CASSETISQGVSYNEQFF; cdr3_nt: TGCGCCAGCAGTGAAACGATTAGCCAGGGGGTCTCCTACAATGAGCAGTTCTTC
clone_size: NA; d_call: TRBD2; v_call: TRBV18; j_call: TRBJ2-3; cdr3_aa: CASSPTSGSTDTQYF; cdr3_nt: TGTGCCAGCTCACCGACTAGCGGGAGCACAGATACGCAGTATTTT
clone_size: NA; d_call: NA; v_call: TRBV7-8; j_call: TRBJ1-1; cdr3_aa: CASSYTGNTEAFF; cdr3_nt: TGTGCCAGCAGCTACACGGGGAACACTGAAGCTTTCTTT
clone_size: NA; d_call: TRBD1; v_call: TRBV5-4; j_call: TRBJ2-5; cdr3_aa: CASSLGQGRETQYF; cdr3_nt: TGTGCCAGCAGCTTGGGACAGGGTAGAGAGACCCAGTACTTC